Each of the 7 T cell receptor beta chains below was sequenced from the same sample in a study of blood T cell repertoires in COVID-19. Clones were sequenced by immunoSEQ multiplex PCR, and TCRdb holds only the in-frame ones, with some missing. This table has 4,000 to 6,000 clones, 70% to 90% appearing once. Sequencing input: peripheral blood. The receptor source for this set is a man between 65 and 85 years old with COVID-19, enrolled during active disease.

The CDR3 DNA reads as TGTGCCTGGAGTTTGGGCTTAGCGGGAGTCAGGTTCTTC. Its translation is CAWSLGLAGVRFF. The chain has TRBV30 and TRBJ2-1; 9 bases are a match to TRBD2. The CDR3 has 13 amino acids. Germline V gene lookup returns CDR1 GTSNPN and CDR2 SVGIG (reference sequence). V shed 2 bases, J shed 15 bases, and the junction held 11 bases outside the gene matches.

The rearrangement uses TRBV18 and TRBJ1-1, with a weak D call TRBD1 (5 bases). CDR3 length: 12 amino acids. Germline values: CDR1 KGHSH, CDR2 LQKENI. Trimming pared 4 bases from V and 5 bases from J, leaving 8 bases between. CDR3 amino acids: CASSQGVTEAFF. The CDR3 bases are TGTGCCAGCTCACAAGGGGTAACTGAAGCTTTCTTT.

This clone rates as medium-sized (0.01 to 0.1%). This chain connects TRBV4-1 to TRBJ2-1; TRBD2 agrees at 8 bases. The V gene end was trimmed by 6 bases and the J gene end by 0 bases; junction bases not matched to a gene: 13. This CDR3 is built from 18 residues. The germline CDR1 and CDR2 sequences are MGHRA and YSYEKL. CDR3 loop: CASSPEGSGVSSYNEQFF. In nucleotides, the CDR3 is TGCGCCAGCAGTCCGGAAGGTAGCGGGGTAAGCTCCTACAATGAGCAGTTCTTC.

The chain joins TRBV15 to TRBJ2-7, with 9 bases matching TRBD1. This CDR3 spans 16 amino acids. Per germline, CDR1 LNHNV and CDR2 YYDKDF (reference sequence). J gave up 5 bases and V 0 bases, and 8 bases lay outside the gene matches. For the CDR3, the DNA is TGTGCCACCAGCAGAGAGGGGACAGGGTTACGAAACGAGCAGTACTTC. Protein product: CATSREGTGLRNEQYF.

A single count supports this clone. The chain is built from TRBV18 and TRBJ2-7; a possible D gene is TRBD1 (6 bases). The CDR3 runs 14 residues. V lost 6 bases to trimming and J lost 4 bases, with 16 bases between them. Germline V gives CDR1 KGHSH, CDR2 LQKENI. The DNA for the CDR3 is TGTGCCAGCTCCGCTAATTCCAGGGGTTACGAGCAGTACTTC. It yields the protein CASSANSRGYEQYF. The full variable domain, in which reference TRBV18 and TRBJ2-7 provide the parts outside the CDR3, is NAGVMQNPRHLVRRRGQEARLRCSPMKGHSHVYWYRQLPEEGLKFMVYLQKENIIDESGMPKERFSAEFPKEGPSILRIQQVVRGDSAAYFCASSANSRGYEQYFGPGTRLTVT.

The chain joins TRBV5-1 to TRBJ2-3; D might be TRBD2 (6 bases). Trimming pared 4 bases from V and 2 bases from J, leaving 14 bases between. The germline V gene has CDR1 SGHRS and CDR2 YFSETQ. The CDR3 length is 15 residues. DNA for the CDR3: TGCGCCAGCAGCCCAGGAGGGCCCCCCACAGATACGCAGTATTTT. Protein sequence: CASSPGGPPTDTQYF.

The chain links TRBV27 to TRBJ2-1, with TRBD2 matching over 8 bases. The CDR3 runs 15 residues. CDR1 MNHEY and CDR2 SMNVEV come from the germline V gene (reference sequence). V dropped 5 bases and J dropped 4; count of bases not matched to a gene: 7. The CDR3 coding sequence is TGTGCCAGCAGTCCTACTTCTAGCGGGTACAATGAGCAGTTCTTC. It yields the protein CASSPTSSGYNEQFF.